The 24 T cell receptor beta chains in this list originate from one sample, sequenced in a study of OX40 agonist ivuxolimab in advanced cancers. TCRdb's table, derived via immunoSEQ multiplex PCR, lists solely in-frame clones and lacks some. Here the sample spans 20,000 or so clones, approximately 79% being singletons. Sequencing was performed on CD4+ or CD8+ T cells sorted from blood, taken in a trial of the OX40 agonist ivuxolimab. The receptors come from an adult with an advanced solid tumor such as melanoma, head and neck, liver or kidney cancer.

This sequence joins TRBV6-5 and TRBJ2-7; D perhaps matches TRBD2 (5 bases). The V end lost 0 bases, the J end lost 3 bases, and 12 bases lay between the germline ends. Germline-derived CDR1 and CDR2 are MNHEY and SVGAGI. This CDR3 is 15 amino acids long. The CDR3: CASSYSPSGGYEQYF. Written as DNA, the CDR3 is TGTGCCAGCAGTTACTCGCCCAGCGGAGGCTACGAGCAGTACTTC.

The J gene is TRBJ1-5, the V gene TRBV27; 7 nucleotides agree with TRBD1. J gave up 4 bases and V 5 bases, and 5 bases lay outside the gene matches. The CDR3 is 14 residues long. CDR1 and CDR2 (germline): MNHEY, SMNVEV (reference sequence). The CDR3 reads CASSRTGTNQPQHF. CDR3 in DNA: TGTGCCAGCAGTCGGACAGGAACGAATCAGCCCCAGCATTTT.

The genes are TRBV11-2 and TRBJ2-5; TRBD1 matches 11 bases. The trim removed 3 bases at V and 4 bases at J, leaving 4 bases unmatched. The CDR3 sequence is 15 residues long. Germline-derived CDR1 and CDR2 are SGHAT and FQNNGV. CDR3 protein: CASSLWTGGVETQYF. CDR3 coding DNA: TGTGCCAGCAGCTTGTGGACAGGGGGCGTAGAGACCCAGTACTTC.

The chain couples TRBV4-1 to TRBJ1-5; maybe TRBD1 (5 bases). With 0 bases removed from V and 1 base from J, the gap between germline ends came to 10 bases. The CDR3 loop spans 16 amino acids. The germline gives CDR1 MGHRA, CDR2 YSYEKL. The CDR3 loop is CASSQEGVLSNQPQHF. CDR3 coding DNA: TGCGCCAGCAGCCAAGAGGGGGTTCTAAGCAATCAGCCCCAGCATTTT.

In its sample, this clone was seen once. The gene calls are TRBV21-1 and TRBJ1-1. TRBV21-1 is an annotated pseudogene. The CDR3 has 12 residues. CDR3 sequence (DNA): TGTGCCAGCATACCAATTCGCACTGAAGCTTTCTTT. Its translation is CASIPIRTEAFF.

The table lists this clone with a count of one. The chain recombines TRBV7-3 with TRBJ1-6; the D is unclear. This CDR3 has 13 amino acids. Trimming took off 5 bases at V and 9 bases at J, with 11 bases between the two ends. Per germline, CDR1 SGHTA and CDR2 FQGTGA. This CDR3 reads CASSPHQLSPLHF. CDR3 bases: TGTGCCAGCAGCCCCCATCAGCTTTCACCCCTCCACTTT. Based on the CDR3 plus reference TRBV7-3 and TRBJ1-6, the full variable domain is GAGVSQTPSNKVTEKGKYVELRCDPISGHTALYWYRQSLGQGPEFLIYFQGTGAADDSGLPNDRFFAVRPEGSVSTLKIQRTERGDSAVYLCASSPHQLSPLHFGNGTRLTVT.

The V gene is TRBV9, the J gene TRBJ2-1; 12 positions agree with TRBD2. Germline CDR1 SGDLS, CDR2 YYNGEE. The V and J ends lost 4 bases and 7 bases, in that order; junction bases with no gene match: 9. The CDR3 has 16 amino acids. CDR3 protein: CASSPRLAGVMNEQFF. Here the CDR3 DNA reads TGTGCCAGCAGCCCCCGACTAGCGGGGGTAATGAATGAGCAGTTCTTC.

This rearrangement joins TRBV7-9 to TRBJ2-3; no definite D call. Germline V CDR1 and CDR2: SEHNR, FQNEAQ (reference sequence). The CDR3 runs to 15 residues. V lost 6 bases and J 10 bases, leaving 23 bases between the germline ends. The CDR3 nucleotides are TGTGCCAGCAGGATCCTTTCGGGCCTCAATGGTGCGCAGTATTTT. It codes for CASRILSGLNGAQYF.

The V and J genes are TRBV9 and TRBJ1-1; D possibly corresponds to TRBD1 (5 bases). V dropped 4 bases and J dropped 4 bases, with 14 bases sitting between them. Germline values: CDR1 SGDLS, CDR2 YYNGEE. The CDR3 sequence is 14 residues long. CDR3 nucleotides: TGTGCCAGCAGCTCCAGGGAGCGCACCACTGAAGCTTTCTTT. This encodes CASSSRERTTEAFF.

The gene calls are TRBV29-1 and TRBJ1-1; no firm D call. Germline values: CDR1 SQVTM, CDR2 ANQGSEA. The CDR3 is made up of 13 amino acids. V was shortened by 3 bases and J by 4 bases, with 12 bases between the two germline ends. For the CDR3, the DNA is TGCAGCGTTGAGTCGGGATTTGGCACTGAAGCTTTCTTT. This sequence encodes CSVESGFGTEAFF. Full variable domain (rest looked up from reference TRBV29-1 and TRBJ1-1): SAVISQKPSRDICQRGTSLTIQCQVDSQVTMMFWYRQQPGQSLTLIATANQGSEATYESGFVIDKFPISRPNLTFSTLTVSNMSPEDSSIYLCSVESGFGTEAFFGQGTRLTVV.

V and J are TRBV7-2 and TRBJ1-3; D gene ambiguous. V lost 5 bases and J lost 1, with 18 bases in between. The CDR3 has 17 residues. Germline CDR1 is SGHTA and CDR2 is FQGNSA. The CDR3 nucleotides read TGTGCCAGCAGCCAAGCAGGAGACATCTTATCTGGAAACACCATATATTTT. Amino acids: CASSQAGDILSGNTIYF.

This sequence joins TRBV7-9 and TRBJ1-5, with TRBD1 matching over 7 bases. The CDR3 has 14 residues. Trimming removed 5 bases from V and 7 bases from J; junction bases left unmatched: 8. Per the germline V gene, CDR1 is SEHNR and CDR2 is FQNEAQ (reference sequence). The CDR3 DNA is TGTGCCAGCAGCCCAGGGACAGCCCCGCAGCCCCAGCATTTT. Amino acid sequence: CASSPGTAPQPQHF.

J is TRBJ2-1 and V is TRBV11-3; D is possibly TRBD1 (5 bases). There are 15 residues in the CDR3. The V and J ends lost 4 bases and 0 bases respectively, with 10 bases between them. Germline V gene lookup returns CDR1 SGHNT and CDR2 YENEEA. CDR3 region: CASSSRQSSYNEQFF. The CDR3 coding sequence is TGTGCCAGCAGCTCCAGACAGAGCTCCTACAATGAGCAGTTCTTC.

The chain couples TRBV4-3 to TRBJ2-1; no reliable D call. Germline loops: CDR1 LGHNA, CDR2 YSLEER. Trimming stripped 4 bases from V and 0 bases from J, with 10 bases between. This CDR3 is built from 15 residues. CDR3 in DNA: TGCGCCAGCAGCCGTGGGCTACTCTCCTACAATGAGCAGTTCTTC. Translating gives CASSRGLLSYNEQFF.

The chain combines TRBV4-3 with TRBJ1-1, with D uncertain. Trimming removed 1 base at V and 4 bases at J, with 16 bases between. Germline CDR1 LGHNA, CDR2 YSLEER. The CDR3 consists of 16 residues. The DNA for the CDR3 is TGCGCCAGCAGCCAAGGTCACCTGAGCAGCGGCACTGAAGCTTTCTTT. This codes for CASSQGHLSSGTEAFF.

There are a few counts of this clone. This chain links TRBV27 with TRBJ1-2, with TRBD1 matching over 7 bases. CDR1 is MNHEY, CDR2 SMNVEV, per germline (reference sequence). The CDR3 length is 13 residues. The J segment lost 6 bases and the V segment lost 2 bases, leaving 3 bases of the junction unmatched. The CDR3 DNA is TGTGCCAGCAGTTTAGGGACAGCCCATGGCTACACCTTC. Protein: CASSLGTAHGYTF.

The J gene is TRBJ2-1, the V gene TRBV14, with D unresolved. This CDR3 is 12 amino acids long. Germline lookup yields CDR1 SGHDN and CDR2 FVKESK. The germline V and J ends were trimmed by 5 bases and 6 bases, with 8 bases remaining between them. CDR3 nucleotide sequence: TGTGCCAGCAGCTCACGGGCCAATGAGCAGTTCTTC. It specifies CASSSRANEQFF.

This clone was seen just once. The chain joins TRBV5-6 to TRBJ1-1; 7 nucleotides line up with TRBD1. The junction had 9 bases not matched to a gene; V was cut back by 5 bases and J by 8 bases. The CDR3 is 13 residues long. Germline CDR1 and CDR2: SGHDT and YYEEEE. This CDR3 reads CASRPTGTAEAFF. DNA for the CDR3: TGTGCCAGCAGGCCTACCGGGACAGCAGAAGCTTTCTTT. The full variable domain, with the rest looked up from reference TRBV5-6 and TRBJ1-1, is DAGVTQSPTHLIKTRGQQVTLRCSPKSGHDTVSWYQQALGQGPQFIFQYYEEEERQRGNFPDRFSGHQFPNYSSELNVNALLLGDSALYLCASRPTGTAEAFFGQGTRLTVV.

This clone showed up just a few times. The chain links TRBV6-6 to TRBJ2-7; 9 nucleotides line up with TRBD1. Trimming cost V 7 bases and J 3 bases; bases outside gene matches: 10. CDR1 is MNHNY and CDR2 is SVGAGI in the germline V gene (reference sequence). This CDR3 contains 15 residues. CDR3 coding DNA: TGTGCCAGCACCCTATTCAGGACAGGGGACTACGAGCAGTACTTC. This gives the protein CASTLFRTGDYEQYF.

The gene calls are TRBV7-6 and TRBJ2-7; the D is unclear. Trimming left V 5 bases short and J 5 bases short, with 10 bases between. CDR1 SGHVS and CDR2 FNYEAQ come from the germline V gene. The CDR3 covers 12 residues. CDR3 amino acids: CASSRSEDEQYF. CDR3 DNA sequence: TGTGCCAGCAGCCGATCTGAAGACGAGCAGTACTTC.

This clone has a single count. V and J are TRBV7-2 and TRBJ2-4; perhaps TRBD2 as D (6 bases). The CDR3 totals 18 residues. CDR1 and CDR2 (germline): SGHTA, FQGNSA. V was trimmed by 2 bases and J by 1 base, leaving 18 bases between them. The CDR3 loop reads CASSLFVGGAGAKNIQYF. CDR3 bases: TGTGCCAGCAGCTTATTCGTCGGAGGGGCTGGGGCCAAAAACATTCAGTACTTC.

This clone was observed a single time. This sequence joins TRBV11-2 and TRBJ1-1, with D possibly TRBD1 on 5 matching bases. Per the germline V gene, CDR1 is SGHAT and CDR2 is FQNNGV. The CDR3 covers 14 residues. Trimming cost V 0 bases and J 4 bases, with 9 bases left between them. CDR3 in DNA: TGTGCCAGCAGCTTAGATCTTGGGGGCACTGAAGCTTTCTTT. It translates to CASSLDLGGTEAFF.

The V call is TRBV2, the J call TRBJ2-7, with 7 bases identical to TRBD1. This CDR3 is built from 14 residues. Trimming cost V 4 bases and J 0 bases; bases outside gene matches: 3. Germline V gene sequence: CDR1 SNHLY, CDR2 FYNNEI. The CDR3 here is CASSAGTASYEQYF. The CDR3 nucleotides read TGTGCCAGCAGTGCCGGGACAGCCTCCTACGAGCAGTACTTC.

V usage is TRBV7-8 and J usage is TRBJ2-2; 8 nucleotides line up with TRBD1. The CDR3 runs to 15 residues. Germline CDR1 is SGHVS and CDR2 is FQNEAQ. V lost 9 bases and J lost 0; bases outside the gene matches: 6. CDR3 residues: CASPIQGANTGELFF. In DNA form, the CDR3 reads TGTGCCAGTCCGATACAGGGGGCGAACACCGGGGAGCTGTTTTTT.